This T cell receptor (beta chain) was captured by sequencing in a study of cytomegalovirus exposure and HLA in healthy donors. PCR primers comprised 60 Vbeta and 13 Jbeta primers. Some clones are missing from TCRdb's copy, which holds only in-frame ones; the method was immunoSEQ multiplex PCR. The profile shows around 69,000 clones, about two thirds of them singletons. The CDR3 spans 13 residues. Germline V gene lookup returns CDR1 SGHTA and CDR2 FQGNSA. Trimming at V came to 4 bases and at J to 6 bases, leaving 4 bases not matched to a gene. The chain recombines TRBV7-2 with TRBJ1-1; 8 bases are a match to TRBD1. The origin of this receptor is a woman between 50 and 59 years old in good health and CMV-seropositive. Sequencing input: PBMCs. The CDR3 DNA sequence: TGTGCCAGCAGCTCGGGACAGGCCGCTGAAGCTTTCTTT. It specifies CASSSGQAAEAFF. The whole variable domain, remainder taken from reference TRBV7-2 and TRBJ1-1, is GAGVSQSPSNKVTEKGKDVELRCDPISGHTALYWYRQSLGQGLEFLIYFQGNSAPDKSGLPSDRFSAERTGGSVSTLTIQRTQQEDSAVYLCASSSGQAAEAFFGQGTRLTVV.